This T cell receptor (beta chain) was profiled in a study of cytomegalovirus exposure and HLA in healthy donors (dated by TCRdb to about 2017). Broadly, across the study: An earlier analysis of some 600 of the donors reported approximately 260 Gb of sequence data and 90 million to 120 million unique TCR beta sequences obtained from approximately 180 million T cells. Besides the first cohort of roughly 700 subjects, a separate validation cohort made up of 95 to 150 different subjects was used. HLA typing included class I and class II loci at four-digit resolution. About 330 gigabases of sequencing data and around 85 million unique TCR sequences made up an early release that covered several hundred HLA-typed donors. Donor age, sex, ethnicity and CMV serostatus were compiled alongside the repertoire data. All discovery cohort repertoires had been generated on a single sequencing platform. The study aimed to test whether signatures of past pathogen exposure could be identified by cataloging public T cell receptors. The genetic ancestry cluster associated with self-reported Caucasian donors included 81% of the 300 to 400 genotyped donors. To predict cytomegalovirus infection status, the study combined high-throughput TCR immunosequencing, statistical association of individual TCRs with disease status, and machine learning. Roughly five DR-DQ haplotypes were treated as single units for association and clustering because of strong linkage in the cohort. The study used immunosequencing to profile the T cell repertoires of around 600 subjects and linked those repertoires to cytomegalovirus serostatus. On average, about 200,000 unique TCR beta nucleotide sequences were sequenced per donor among several hundred genotyped donors of the cohort, with roughly 18% of those sequences being non-productive. A later genetic analysis used genome-wide SNP genotypes for about three fifths of the 666 donors, treating that subset as a discovery cohort. The number of typed donors differed by locus: about 629-630 for A, B, C, DRB1 and DQB1; approximately 540 for DQA1; some 590 for DPA1; and about 470 for DPB1. To decide whether each TCR beta V gene segment behaved as functional or pseudogenic, an earlier analysis of approximately 600 of the donors relied on high-throughput TCR beta sequencing. Rather than using new phenotypic data, the later analysis identified candidate immune exposures from TCR beta sequences and from how often those sequences occurred across donors. A later analysis re-examined previously published TCR beta repertoires from roughly 720 donors and added high-resolution HLA genotyping to investigate patterns of TCR occurrence.

V is cut back by 5 bases and J by 8 bases, with 3 bases in the junction unmatched. Reading the germline V gene (reference sequence) gives CDR1 GTSNPN and CDR2 SVGIG. The CDR3 contains 12 residues, cysteine and phenylalanine counted. Kept here is only the CDR3 DNA, which spans 36 bases and is read in frame from base 1. The cohort consisted of more than 650 healthy bone marrow donors. At the time of sampling, every cohort member was nominally healthy, though immune exposures that went unrecorded were likely present. The donor was CMV seronegative and was included in the group of 352 seronegative cohort members. A peripheral blood sample was provided by each donor, and peripheral blood mononuclear cells were used for TCR beta sequencing. Genomic DNA extraction from the blood cell samples was performed with the Qiagen DNeasy Blood Extraction Kit. Study-level results and caveats: An association between a missense DCLRE1C variant and V-gene and J-gene trimming of TCR beta chains was found in a later genetic analysis and replicated in an independent cohort. It was suggested by the authors that the approach could potentially be generalized to other disease states and immunological phenotypes. Cytomegalovirus status was reported to be diagnosed by the classifier with high specificity and sensitivity in both the original and validation cohorts. A further reported finding was that TCR beta sequences accurately predicted the HLA-A and HLA-B alleles for most subjects in the first cohort. According to a later genetic analysis, donors in an Asian-associated ancestry cluster had fewer N-insertions in productive TCRs than the approximately 610-donor mean. Some IMGT-functional V segments, including TRBV6-2 and TRBV6-3, could not be distinguished by the 87-base-pair reads and were therefore excluded. In this cohort, only TCR beta chains were sequenced, and detectable features were limited by the absence of alpha or paired-chain data. A total of about 150 TCR beta chains were listed by the study as associated with cytomegalovirus. A later analysis found that most CMV-associated TCR beta chains appeared HLA-restricted, with HLA associations seemingly driven largely by CMV exposure. The sequencing pipeline was judged likely to have produced a cluster of highly shared sequence variants as a technical artifact. A few of the identified cytomegalovirus-associated TCR beta chains were confirmed in vitro to be specific for cytomegalovirus antigens. When HLA alleles, especially DR and DQ, strongly co-occurred, TCR associations were difficult to assign to individual alleles. A later analysis found that TCR association rates varied across HLA loci, with DRB1 alleles showing the most associated TCRs and HLA-C alleles the fewest. In a later analysis, more than 15,000 TCR beta sequences were associated with specific HLA alleles at a false discovery rate of 0.05. Compared with equally common non-associated chains, HLA-associated TCR beta chains in a later analysis were more clonally expanded and had lower generation probabilities. The only immune exposure information available for the cohort was CMV serostatus. Across donors, most TCR sequences were observed very rarely, whereas some public TCRs were present in many individuals. Because HLA typing was missing for some donors at each locus, association tests included only the typed subset. Sequencing depth was assumed to be roughly uniform across donors in the presence/absence analyses, though that assumption may not hold. In an earlier analysis of about 600 of the donors, most TCR beta V segments appeared in productive rearrangements about 87% or about 30% of the time, broadly matching IMGT annotations. According to a later analysis, parvovirus B19, influenza, CMV and Epstein-Barr virus appeared linked to several top co-occurrence clusters. Because counts were too low, seventeen rarely observed V segments, including chromosome 9 orphons, were excluded from the earlier analysis of 500 to 700 of the donors. Linkage disequilibrium might explain the correlated functional status among segregating V segments, but an unknown experimental factor could not be excluded.

Library creation used the immunoSEQ multiplex PCR assay. The multiplex PCR relied on a mix of 60 forward primers for TCR Vbeta segments and 13 reverse primers for TCR Jbeta segments. Amplification of the CDR3 region of rearranged TCR beta genes was performed with a multiplex PCR assay on genomic DNA. On the Illumina HiSeq System, the amplified TCR beta libraries were sequenced as 87-base-pair reads. For the original study's pipeline: Across the 670 or so repertoires, a later analysis counted 78 million or so unique TCR beta chains, roughly 11 million of which were shared by at least two donors. A nearest-neighbor algorithm error-corrected the raw reads and collapsed the reads into unique sequences, merging closely related sequences to remove PCR and sequencing errors. To assign V, D and J gene segments, CDR3 sequences were aligned to IMGT reference sequences. For a sequence to be retained, at least a six-nucleotide match to both a V gene segment and a J gene segment was required. A rearrangement was called productive if the CDR3 had no stop codons and remained in frame with V and J, and every other rearrangement was called non-productive. Following IMGT convention, CDR3 was defined as the stretch from the second conserved V-encoded cysteine to the conserved J-encoded phenylalanine. Sequences without an unambiguous match to a single V gene segment were excluded from the earlier analysis of 500 to 700 of the donors. In an earlier analysis of several hundred of the donors, V segments were called functional above 56.7% productive rearrangements and were called segregating when the between-donor standard deviation exceeded 5%. A statistical classification framework was developed to diagnose cytomegalovirus status using the catalog of TCR beta chain sequences. In a later analysis, TCR nucleotide sequences were compared against IMGT/GENE-DB human TR gene sequences so that V and J genes could be assigned. A later analysis assigned CDR3 sequences and most-parsimonious VDJ recombination scenarios with the TCRdist pipeline. In a later analysis, each TCR beta chain was defined by its CDR3 amino acid sequence together with its V-gene family, and reads lacking a unique V-gene family were excluded. In a later analysis, 500 to 650 highly shared, low-generation-probability nucleotide sequences were removed to address suspected cross-contamination and a sequencing artifact. In a later analysis, a clonal expansion index for each public chain was calculated from normalized within-repertoire ranks of inferred template counts. A later analysis computed generation probabilities with a VDJ recombination model fitted to out-of-frame rearrangements, and checked the results against IGoR. Hypergeometric tests were used in a later analysis to score TCR-TCR, TCR-HLA and TCR-CMV co-occurrence, with a repertoire-size bias correction applied to the TCR pairs. In a later analysis, false discovery rates were estimated by permuting HLA or CMV assignments 20 times. In a later analysis, co-occurring TCRs were grouped using DBSCAN, with TCRdist sequence similarity added in when clustering inside HLA-allele-positive subsets. Repertoires with fewer than 30,000 or more than 120,000 public chains were left out of co-occurrence clustering, as were about five repertoires with anomalous nucleotide sharing. TCRdb mirrors the immuneACCESS table, restricted to in-frame sequences. Some clones are absent from its copies; in checked studies, under half trace to an unresolved V gene, and the reason for the others is unknown. V and J calls and clone size are copied from that table; D and trimming were computed from the DNA. The sample table shows fewer than 250,000 clones, and over 70% are seen once. The ten largest clones add up to about 1.6% of the sample.

With regard to this clone: Its antigen is still unknown. No clone much larger than this one lies a single base away; base qualities are absent.

This clonotype originated in a woman aged 18-29 years in good health and CMV-seronegative. Sequencing was done on a sample of PBMCs. The sequence joins TRBV30 to TRBJ2-1; TRBD1 lines up with 10 middle nucleotides. The nucleotide sequence is TGTGCCTGGGACAGGGGGCTGTATGAGCAGTTCTTC. Protein translation: CAWDRGLYEQFF.